This T cell receptor (beta chain) comes out of a study of T cell responses to AZD1222 COVID-19 vaccine. Only a few counts were recorded for this clone. Its cognate antigen is unknown. This table comes from immunoSEQ multiplex PCR, and its TCRdb copy is limited to in-frame clones, with some not included. Counted here are 210,000 or so clones, approximately 94% occurring once; the ten biggest clones make up 0.95% to 1.1%. Points from the study as a whole: Most donors were white British, females outnumbered males, and clonal diversity was possibly underestimated. Of spike-specific TCRs, nearly half reportedly target regions left unmutated in variants.

This sample comprised peripheral blood, obtained on day 0 of MenACWY control vaccination. This clonotype was sampled from an adult in good health.

CDR3 region: CASTRVGSSPLHF. Written as DNA, the CDR3 is TGTGCCAGCACCCGCGTCGGATCTTCACCCCTCCACTTT. The chain is built from TRBV7-2 and TRBJ1-6; no firm D call. The V and J ends lost 7 bases and 9 bases respectively, with 13 bases between them. Germline V gene data show CDR1 as SGHTA and CDR2 as FQGNSA. The CDR3 spans 13 residues.